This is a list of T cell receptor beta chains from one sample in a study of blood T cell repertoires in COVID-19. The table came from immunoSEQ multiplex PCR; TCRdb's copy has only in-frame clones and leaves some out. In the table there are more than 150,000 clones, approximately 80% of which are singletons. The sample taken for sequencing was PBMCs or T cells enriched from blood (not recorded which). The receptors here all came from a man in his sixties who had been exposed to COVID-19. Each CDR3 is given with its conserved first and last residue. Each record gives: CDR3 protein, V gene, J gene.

CDR3 protein: CASSLARASYEQYF
V gene: TRBV6-5
J gene: TRBJ2-7

CDR3 protein: CASSLDPVGAVPKNIQYF
V gene: TRBV5-1
J gene: TRBJ2-4

CDR3 protein: CASSLSGSHSYNEQFF
V gene: TRBV5-1
J gene: TRBJ2-1

CDR3 protein: CASSLGTGELNTGELFF
V gene: TRBV3-1/TRBV3-2
J gene: TRBJ2-2

CDR3 protein: CASSPIGASGSSHSYEQYF
V gene: TRBV7-6
J gene: TRBJ2-7

CDR3 protein: CASSRGDGGNTEAFF
V gene: TRBV2
J gene: TRBJ1-1

CDR3 protein: CASRVGSEETQYF
V gene: TRBV11-3
J gene: TRBJ2-5

CDR3 protein: CASSLDFSVPSSGNTIYF
V gene: TRBV7-2
J gene: TRBJ1-3

CDR3 protein: CASGRLAGVGEQYF
V gene: TRBV12-5
J gene: TRBJ2-7

CDR3 protein: CASRVSGTGEQYF
V gene: TRBV6-5
J gene: TRBJ2-7